What follows is one T cell receptor beta chain and its context. Its antigen is unknown. The data stem from a study of cytomegalovirus exposure and HLA in healthy donors. Overall study results and limits: Earlier results showed most TCR beta V segments being productive about 87% or about 30% of the time. A later analysis linked some 17,000 TCR beta sequences to HLA alleles at 0.05 false discovery rate.

The CDR3 sequence is 14 residues long. Germline values: CDR1 SGHTA, CDR2 FQGNSA. V shed 7 bases and J 8 bases; nucleotides not matched to a gene: 8. PCR amplification relied on 60 Vbeta primers (plus 13 Jbeta primers). Only in-frame clones appear in the TCRdb table, and some are missing; sequencing was by immunoSEQ multiplex PCR. In the table there are 150,000 to 200,000 clones, around four fifths of which are singletons. V gene TRBV7-2 combines with J gene TRBJ2-4; 10 nucleotides agree with TRBD2. This TCR derives from a female donor in good health and CMV-seronegative. Sample: PBMCs. CDR3 DNA: TGTGCCAGCACCATGGGACTAGCGAGTTACATTCAGTACTTC. Protein product: CASTMGLASYIQYF.